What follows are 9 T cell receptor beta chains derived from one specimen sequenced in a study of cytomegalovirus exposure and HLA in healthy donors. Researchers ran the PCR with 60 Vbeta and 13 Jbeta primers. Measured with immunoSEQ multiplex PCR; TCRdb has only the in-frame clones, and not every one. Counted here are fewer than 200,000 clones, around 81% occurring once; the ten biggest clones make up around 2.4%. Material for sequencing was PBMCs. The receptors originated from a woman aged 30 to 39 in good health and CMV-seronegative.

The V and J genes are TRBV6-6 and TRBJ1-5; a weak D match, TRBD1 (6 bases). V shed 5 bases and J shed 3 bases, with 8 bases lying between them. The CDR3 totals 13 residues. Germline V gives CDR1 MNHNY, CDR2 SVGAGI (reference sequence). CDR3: CASSRGFNQPQHF. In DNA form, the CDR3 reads TGTGCCAGCAGTAGGGGGTTCAATCAGCCCCAGCATTTT.

DNA for the CDR3: TGCGCCAGCAGCCCACGACAGGGGGGCCTATCCTACGAGCAGTACTTC. Protein product: CASSPRQGGLSYEQYF. The rearrangement joins TRBV5-1 to TRBJ2-7; 9 nucleotides agree with TRBD1. The CDR3 is 16 amino acids. The germline CDR1 and CDR2 sequences are SGHRS and YFSETQ. V gave up 4 bases and J gave up 1 base; unmatched junction bases: 9.

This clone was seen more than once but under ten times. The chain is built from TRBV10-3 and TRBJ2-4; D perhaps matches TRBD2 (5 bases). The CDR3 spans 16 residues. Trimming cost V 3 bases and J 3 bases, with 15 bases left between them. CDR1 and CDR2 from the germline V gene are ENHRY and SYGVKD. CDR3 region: CAISDVSKEGKNIQYF. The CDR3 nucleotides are TGTGCCATCAGTGATGTGTCAAAAGAGGGCAAAAACATTCAGTACTTC.

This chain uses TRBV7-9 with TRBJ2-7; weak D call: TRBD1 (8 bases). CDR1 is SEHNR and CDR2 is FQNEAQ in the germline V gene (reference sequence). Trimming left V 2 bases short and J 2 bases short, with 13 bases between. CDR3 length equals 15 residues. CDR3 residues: CASSLPTGGAYEQYF. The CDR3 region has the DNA TGTGCCAGCAGCTTACCCACAGGGGGGGCCTACGAGCAGTACTTC.

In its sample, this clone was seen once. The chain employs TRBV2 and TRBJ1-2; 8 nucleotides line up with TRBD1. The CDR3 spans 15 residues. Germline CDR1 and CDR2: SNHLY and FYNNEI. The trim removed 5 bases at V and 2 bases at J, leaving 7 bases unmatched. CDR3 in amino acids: CASSLGRQGNYGYTF. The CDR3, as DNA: TGTGCCAGCAGTCTAGGTCGACAGGGGAACTATGGCTACACCTTC.

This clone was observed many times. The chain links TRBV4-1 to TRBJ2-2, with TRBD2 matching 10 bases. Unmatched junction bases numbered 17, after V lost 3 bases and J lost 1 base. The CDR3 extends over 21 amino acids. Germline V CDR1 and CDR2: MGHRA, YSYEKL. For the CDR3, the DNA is TGCGCCAGCAGCCATAGGGGCAGGCCTGTAGCGGGAGGCGGGAACACCGGGGAGCTGTTTTTT. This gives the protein CASSHRGRPVAGGGNTGELFF.

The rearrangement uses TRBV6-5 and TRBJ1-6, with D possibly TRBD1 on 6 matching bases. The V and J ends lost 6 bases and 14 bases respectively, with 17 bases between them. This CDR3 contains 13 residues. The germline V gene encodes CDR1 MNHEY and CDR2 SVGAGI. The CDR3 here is CASRDRTLGALHF. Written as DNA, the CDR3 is TGTGCCAGCAGGGACAGAACCCTGGGCGCCCTCCACTTT.

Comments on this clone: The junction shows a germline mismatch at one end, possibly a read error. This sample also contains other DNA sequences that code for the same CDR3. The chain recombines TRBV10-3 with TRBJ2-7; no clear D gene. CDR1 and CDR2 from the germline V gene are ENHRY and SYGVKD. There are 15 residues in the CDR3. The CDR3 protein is CAISESEQHSYEQYF. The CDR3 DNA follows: TGCGCCATCAGTGAGTCGGAACAGCACTCCTACGAGCAGTACTTC.

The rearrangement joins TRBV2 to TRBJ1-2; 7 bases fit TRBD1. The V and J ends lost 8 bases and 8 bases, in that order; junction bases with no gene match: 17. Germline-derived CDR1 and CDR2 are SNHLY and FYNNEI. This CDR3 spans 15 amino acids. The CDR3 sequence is CASGLGQVPLRGYTF. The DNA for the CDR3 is TGTGCCAGCGGGTTAGGACAGGTCCCTCTTCGGGGCTACACCTTC.